This TCR beta chain was found in a study of T cell responses to AZD1222 COVID-19 vaccine. Whole-study findings and limits: Nearly half of spike-specific TCRs reportedly target variant regions that are unmutated in the B.1.351 and B.1.1.7 variants.

The V gene lost 10 bases and the J gene lost 4 bases, with 11 bases spanning the gap. From germline, CDR1 is LNHDA and CDR2 SQIVND (reference sequence). This CDR3 is built from 12 residues. The method was immunoSEQ multiplex PCR; TCRdb's version includes in-frame clones alone and lacks a portion of them. Among 100,000 to 150,000 clones listed, roughly 84% were seen once. About this clone itself: Antigen: not known.

Sequenced here: peripheral blood, sampled on day 0 of AZD1222 vaccination. The sequence was obtained from an adult in good health. The chain links TRBV19 to TRBJ1-3; D ambiguous. CDR3 region: CATMTTGNTIYF. CDR3 bases: TGTGCCACTATGACGACCGGAAACACCATATATTTT.